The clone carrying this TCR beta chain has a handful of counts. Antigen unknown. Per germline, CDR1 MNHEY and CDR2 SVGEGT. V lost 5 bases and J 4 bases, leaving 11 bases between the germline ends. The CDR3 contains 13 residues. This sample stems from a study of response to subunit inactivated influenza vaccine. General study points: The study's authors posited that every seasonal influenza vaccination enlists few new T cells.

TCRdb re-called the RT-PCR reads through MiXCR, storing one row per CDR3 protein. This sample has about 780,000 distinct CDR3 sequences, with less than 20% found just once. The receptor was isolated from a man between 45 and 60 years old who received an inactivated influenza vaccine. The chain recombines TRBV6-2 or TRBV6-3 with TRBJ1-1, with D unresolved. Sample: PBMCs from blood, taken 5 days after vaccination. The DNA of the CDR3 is TGTGCCAGCAGTCGCGAACATATCACTGAAGCTTTCTTT. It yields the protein CASSREHITEAFF.